These 7 T cell receptor beta chains originate from one sample sequenced in a study of T cell responses to AZD1222 COVID-19 vaccine. TCRdb keeps only in-frame clones here, not all; method: immunoSEQ multiplex PCR. The repertoire consists of roughly 160,000 clones, with roughly nine tenths occurring once and the leading ten covering about 1.4%. Sample: peripheral blood, taken on day 0 of AZD1222 vaccination. These TCRs come from an adult in good health.

The chain couples TRBV28 to TRBJ2-2, with D perhaps matching TRBD1 or TRBD2 (5 bases each). This CDR3 comprises 15 residues. Per the germline V gene, CDR1 is MDHEN and CDR2 is SYDVKM. Trimming stripped 3 bases from V and 6 bases from J, with 14 bases between. CDR3: CASSFGGAGPGELFF. CDR3 nucleotide sequence: TGTGCCAGCAGTTTTGGGGGAGCCGGGCCCGGGGAGCTGTTTTTT.

J is TRBJ2-7 and V is TRBV28; TRBD1 agrees at 10 bases. Germline V CDR1 and CDR2: MDHEN, SYDVKM. This CDR3 is 16 amino acids long. V shed 7 bases and J 4 bases; nucleotides not matched to a gene: 13. The CDR3 region is CASTNPGQGFGYEQYF. The CDR3 coding sequence is TGTGCCAGCACCAACCCGGGACAGGGGTTCGGATACGAGCAGTACTTC.

The J gene is TRBJ1-1, the V gene TRBV6-5, with TRBD1 as a possible D gene (5 bases). Trimming pared 7 bases from V and 0 bases from J, leaving 15 bases between. There are 15 residues in the CDR3. The V gene's germline CDR1 is MNHEY and CDR2 SVGAGI. The CDR3 coding sequence is TGTGCCAGCACCAACGGAGGGACCATGAACACTGAAGCTTTCTTT. This gives the protein CASTNGGTMNTEAFF.

This chain joins TRBV11-2 and TRBJ1-5; TRBD1 might be the D (6 bases). CDR3 length: 16 residues. The germline V and J ends were trimmed by 4 bases and 2 bases, with 15 bases remaining between them. Germline V CDR1 and CDR2: SGHAT, FQNNGV. For the CDR3, the DNA is TGTGCCAGCAGCTCGAACCAGGCAGGGGGCAATCAGCCCCAGCATTTT. Its protein is CASSSNQAGGNQPQHF.

The rearrangement links TRBV2 to TRBJ1-1, with D possibly matching TRBD1 (5 bases). The length of the CDR3 is 14 residues. Trimming pared 4 bases from V and 1 base from J, leaving 10 bases between. From germline, CDR1 is SNHLY and CDR2 FYNNEI. The CDR3 DNA sequence: TGTGCCAGCAGTGCAGACAGTGGGAACACTGAAGCTTTCTTT. This gives the protein CASSADSGNTEAFF.

The chain employs TRBV4-1 and TRBJ2-3; 8 nucleotides align to TRBD2. Germline loops: CDR1 MGHRA, CDR2 YSYEKL. The trim removed 3 bases at V and 2 bases at J, leaving 4 bases unmatched. The CDR3 contains 15 residues. The DNA of the CDR3 is TGCGCCAGCAGCCACATCGGGGGGGCCACAGATACGCAGTATTTT. This sequence encodes CASSHIGGATDTQYF.

This clone came up once. CDR3 coding DNA: TGTGCCACCAGTGATTTAAGGGATCCCCCCGGGGAGCTGTTTTTT. Its translation is CATSDLRDPPGELFF. V usage is TRBV24-1 and J usage is TRBJ2-2, with D hard to call. Deletions cut 1 base from V and 6 bases from J, with 11 bases between. The CDR3 has 15 amino acids. CDR1 is KGHDR and CDR2 is SFDVKD in the germline V gene.